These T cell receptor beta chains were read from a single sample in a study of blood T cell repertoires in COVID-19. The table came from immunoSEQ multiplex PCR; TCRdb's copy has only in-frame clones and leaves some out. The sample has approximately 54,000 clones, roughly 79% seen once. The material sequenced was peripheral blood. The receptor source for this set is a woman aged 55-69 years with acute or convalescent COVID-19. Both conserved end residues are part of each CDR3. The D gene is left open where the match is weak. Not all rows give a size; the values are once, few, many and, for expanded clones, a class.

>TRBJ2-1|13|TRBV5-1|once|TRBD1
CASSGHRGNEQFF
TGCGCCAGCAGCGGCCACAGGGGCAATGAGCAGTTCTTC
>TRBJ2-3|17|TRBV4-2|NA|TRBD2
CASSQDGLAGGPGTQYF
TGTGCCAGCAGCCAAGATGGTCTAGCGGGGGGGCCAGGTACGCAGTATTTT
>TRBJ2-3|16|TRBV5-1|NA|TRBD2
CASSLLAGVRGDTQYF
TGCGCCAGCAGCTTACTAGCGGGGGTCCGGGGAGATACGCAGTATTTT
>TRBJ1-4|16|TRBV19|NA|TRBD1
CASSPGQGATNEKLFF
TGTGCCAGTAGTCCCGGACAGGGGGCAACTAATGAAAAACTGTTTTTT
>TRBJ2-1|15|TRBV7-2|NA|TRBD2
CASTPRSGSGREQFF
TGTGCCAGCACCCCACGTAGCGGGAGCGGGCGTGAGCAGTTCTTC
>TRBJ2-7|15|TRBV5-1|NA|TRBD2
CASSPTSGSSYEQYF
TGCGCCAGCAGCCCGACTAGCGGGAGCTCCTACGAGCAGTACTTC
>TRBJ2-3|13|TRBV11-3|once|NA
CASSLERQDTQYF
TGTGCCAGCAGCTTAGAGAGGCAAGATACGCAGTATTTT
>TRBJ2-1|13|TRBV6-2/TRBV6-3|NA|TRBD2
CASSYSQSGGWFF
TGTGCCAGCAGTTACTCTCAATCGGGAGGATGGTTCTTC
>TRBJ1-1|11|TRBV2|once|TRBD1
CASGDRSEAFF
TGTGCCAGCGGGGACAGGTCTGAAGCTTTCTTT
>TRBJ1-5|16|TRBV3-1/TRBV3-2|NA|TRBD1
CASSQGTGGISQPQHF
TGTGCCAGCAGCCAAGGGACAGGGGGGATAAGTCAGCCCCAGCATTTT
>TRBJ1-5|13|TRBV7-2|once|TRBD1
CASSVTGEQPQHF
TGTGCCAGCAGCGTGACAGGGGAGCAGCCCCAGCATTTT
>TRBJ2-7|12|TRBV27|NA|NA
CASRTQGYEQYF
TGTGCCAGCAGAACGCAGGGTTACGAGCAGTACTTC
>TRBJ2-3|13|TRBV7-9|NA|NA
CASSTGNPATQYF
TGTGCCAGCAGCACCGGGAACCCGGCTACGCAGTATTTT
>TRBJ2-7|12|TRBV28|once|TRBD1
CASVTGTYEQYF
TGTGCCAGCGTGACAGGGACCTACGAGCAGTACTTC
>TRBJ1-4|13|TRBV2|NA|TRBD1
CARRDSGNEKLFF
TGTGCCAGACGGGACAGTGGGAATGAAAAACTGTTTTTT
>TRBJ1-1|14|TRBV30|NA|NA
CAWSVLRGFSEAFF
TGTGCCTGGAGTGTACTGAGGGGGTTTTCTGAAGCTTTCTTT
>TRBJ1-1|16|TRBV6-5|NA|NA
CASSYSQKMWNTEAFF
TGTGCCAGCAGTTACTCACAGAAAATGTGGAACACTGAAGCTTTCTTT
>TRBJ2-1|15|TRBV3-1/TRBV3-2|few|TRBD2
CASSPWTSGSNEQFF
TGTGCCAGCAGCCCTTGGACTAGCGGGAGCAATGAGCAGTTCTTC
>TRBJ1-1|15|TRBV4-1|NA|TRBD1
CASSRRSTGDTEAFF
TGCGCCAGCAGCCGTCGGTCCACAGGGGACACTGAAGCTTTCTTT
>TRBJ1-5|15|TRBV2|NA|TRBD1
CASSLTGFGNQPQHF
TGTGCCAGCAGTCTGACAGGGTTTGGCAATCAGCCCCAGCATTTT